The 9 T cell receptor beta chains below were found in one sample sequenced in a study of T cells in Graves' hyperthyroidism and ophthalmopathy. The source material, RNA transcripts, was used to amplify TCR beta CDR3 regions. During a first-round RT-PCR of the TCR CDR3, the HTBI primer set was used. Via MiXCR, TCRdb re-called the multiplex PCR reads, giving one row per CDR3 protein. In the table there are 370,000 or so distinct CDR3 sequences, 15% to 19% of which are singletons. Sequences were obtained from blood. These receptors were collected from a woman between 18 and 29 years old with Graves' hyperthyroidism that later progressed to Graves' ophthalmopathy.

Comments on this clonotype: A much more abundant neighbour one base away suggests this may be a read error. The CDR3 DNA follows: TGTGCCGGCAGGGACAGGGTGGGATATGGCTACACCTTC. Its translation: CAGRDRVGYGYTF. The genes are TRBV6-1 and TRBJ1-2; 9 positions agree with TRBD1. Germline CDR1 and CDR2: MNHNS and SASEGT. The CDR3 contains 13 residues.

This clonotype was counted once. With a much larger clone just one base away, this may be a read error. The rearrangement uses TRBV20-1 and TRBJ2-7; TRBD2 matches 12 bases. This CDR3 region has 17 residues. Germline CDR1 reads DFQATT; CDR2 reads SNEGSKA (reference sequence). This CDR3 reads CSATRLAGEGRSYELYF. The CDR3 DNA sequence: TGCAGTGCTACCCGACTAGCGGGAGAGGGTCGGTCCTACGAGCTGTACTTC.

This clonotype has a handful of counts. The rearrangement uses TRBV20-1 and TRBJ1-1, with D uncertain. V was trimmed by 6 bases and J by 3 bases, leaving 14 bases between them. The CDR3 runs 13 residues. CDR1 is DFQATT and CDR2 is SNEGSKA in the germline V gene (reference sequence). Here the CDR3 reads CSAPRGDYTEAFF. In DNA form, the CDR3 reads TGCAGTGCCCCACGCGGGGATTACACTGAAGCTTTCTTT.

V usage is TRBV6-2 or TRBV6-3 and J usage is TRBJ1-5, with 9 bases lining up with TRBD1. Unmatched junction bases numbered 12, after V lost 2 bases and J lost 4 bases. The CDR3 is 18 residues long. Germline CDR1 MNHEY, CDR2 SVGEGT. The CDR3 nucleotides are TGTGCCAGCAGTTACCCGAGTTGGTGGGACAGGGAAAATCAGCCCCAGCATTTT. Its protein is CASSYPSWWDRENQPQHF.

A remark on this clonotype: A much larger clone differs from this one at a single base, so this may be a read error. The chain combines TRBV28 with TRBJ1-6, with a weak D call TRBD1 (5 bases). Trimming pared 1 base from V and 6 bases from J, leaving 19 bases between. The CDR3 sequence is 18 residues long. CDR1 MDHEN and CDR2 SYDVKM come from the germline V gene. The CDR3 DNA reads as TGTGCCAGCAGTTTATTGGGTAGAAGGGAGGGACCTAATTCACCCCTCCACTTT. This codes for CASSLLGRREGPNSPLHF.

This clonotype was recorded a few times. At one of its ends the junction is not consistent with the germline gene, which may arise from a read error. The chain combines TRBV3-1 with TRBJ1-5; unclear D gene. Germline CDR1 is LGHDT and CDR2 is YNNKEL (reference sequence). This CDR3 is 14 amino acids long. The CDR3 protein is CASSPALSSQPQHF. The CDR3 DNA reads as TGTGCCAGCAGCCCCGCTCTAAGCAGTCAGCCCCAGCATTTT.

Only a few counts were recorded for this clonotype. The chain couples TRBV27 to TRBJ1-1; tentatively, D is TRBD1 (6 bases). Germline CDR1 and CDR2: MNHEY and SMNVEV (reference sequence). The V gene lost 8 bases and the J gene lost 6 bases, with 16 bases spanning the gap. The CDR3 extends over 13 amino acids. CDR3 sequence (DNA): TGTGCCAGCCATCCATCAGGGGTTTCTGAAGCTTTCTTT. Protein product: CASHPSGVSEAFF.

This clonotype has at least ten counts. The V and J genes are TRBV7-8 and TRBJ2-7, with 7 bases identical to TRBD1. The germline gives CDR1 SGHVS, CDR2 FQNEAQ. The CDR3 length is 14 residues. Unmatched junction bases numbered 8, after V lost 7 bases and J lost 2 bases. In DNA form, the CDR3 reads TGTGCCAGCATCCAGGGGGTGTCCCCCTACGAGCAGTACTTC. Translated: CASIQGVSPYEQYF.

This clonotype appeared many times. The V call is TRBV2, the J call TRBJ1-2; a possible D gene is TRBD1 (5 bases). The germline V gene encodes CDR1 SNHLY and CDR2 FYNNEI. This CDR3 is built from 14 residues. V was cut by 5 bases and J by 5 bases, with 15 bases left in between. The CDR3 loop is CASSSGRGRYGYTF. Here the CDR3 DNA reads TGTGCCAGCAGTTCAGGGCGGGGGAGATATGGCTACACCTTC.